A single sample gave rise to the 30 T cell receptor beta chains below, sequenced in a study of T cell clonotyping in hematopoietic cell transplantation (dated by TCRdb to the early 2020s). The sample's time point label is to be understood as: recipient sample about 28 days before transplant, after cytoreduction. The library was obtained by the immunoSEQ multiplex PCR assay. The table was pulled from immuneACCESS by TCRdb, which kept in-frame rearrangements only. Such tables lose some clones; where checked, under half of the loss comes from unresolved V genes, and the rest has no known cause. This sample lists 550 to 650 clones; 96% were detected once. 7% of the sample comes from the top ten. This specimen consisted of peripheral blood mononuclear cells, obtained before stem cell transplant. All receptors come from a woman aged 40 to 50 with acute myeloid leukemia. Some clones in this sample may be carry-over from other donors' samples.

This sequence joins TRBV10-1 and TRBJ2-2, with TRBD1 matching 7 bases. Unmatched junction bases numbered 7, after V lost 3 bases and J lost 3 bases. CDR3 length: 16 amino acids. CDR1 is WNHNN, CDR2 SYGVQD, per germline (reference sequence). CDR3: CASSESRGIHTGELFF. As DNA, the CDR3 is TGCGCCAGCAGTGAAAGCAGGGGGATTCACACCGGGGAGCTGTTTTTT.

The gene calls are TRBV30 and TRBJ1-6; 10 bases are shared with TRBD1. The CDR3 covers 17 residues. V lost 0 bases and J lost 10; bases outside the gene matches: 12. CDR1 is GTSNPN and CDR2 is SVGIG in the germline V gene (reference sequence). CDR3 sequence: CAWSVNSGQGFLSPLHF. CDR3 sequence (DNA): TGTGCCTGGAGTGTGAACTCGGGACAGGGGTTTTTGTCACCCCTCCACTTT.

V usage is TRBV7-9 and J usage is TRBJ1-4, with a weak D call TRBD1 (5 bases). The CDR3 covers 14 residues. Per the germline V gene, CDR1 is SEHNR and CDR2 is FQNEAQ (reference sequence). V lost 2 bases and J lost 8, with 12 bases in between. The CDR3 reads CASSLKGGEEKLFF. CDR3 nucleotides: TGTGCCAGCAGCTTAAAAGGAGGGGAAGAAAAACTGTTTTTT.

This chain joins TRBV15 and TRBJ2-1; TRBD2 might be the D (6 bases). The germline gives CDR1 LNHNV, CDR2 YYDKDF (reference sequence). Trimming removed 4 bases from V and 0 bases from J, with 10 bases in between. The CDR3 consists of 15 residues. The CDR3 is CATSTGSRSYNEQFF. The CDR3 coding sequence is TGTGCCACCAGCACCGGGAGTCGCTCCTACAATGAGCAGTTCTTC.

J is TRBJ1-2 and V is TRBV5-1; D possibly corresponds to TRBD1 (6 bases). The CDR3 consists of 17 residues. Trimming took off 3 bases at V and 2 bases at J, with 20 bases between the two ends. Germline CDR1 and CDR2: SGHRS and YFSETQ. Written as DNA, the CDR3 is TGCGCCAGCAGCTCAACCAAGGACAGTCAATACAACTATGGCTACACCTTC. It translates to CASSSTKDSQYNYGYTF.

This rearrangement joins TRBV29-1 to TRBJ2-3, with 7 positions matching TRBD2. Germline CDR1 SQVTM, CDR2 ANQGSEA. The CDR3 covers 15 residues. The V gene end was trimmed by 3 bases and the J gene end by 6 bases; junction bases not matched to a gene: 12. CDR3 sequence: CSVDRGLGGGDTQYF. The CDR3 coding sequence is TGCAGCGTTGACAGAGGACTAGGTGGGGGGGATACGCAGTATTTT.

The rearrangement joins TRBV10-2 to TRBJ1-2, with no clear D. V was clipped by 7 bases and J by 3 bases, with 15 bases between them. The CDR3 contains 14 residues. Looked up from germline, CDR1 is WSHSY and CDR2 is SAAADI. In DNA form, the CDR3 reads TGCGCCAGCAACAGAGAGGGAGGCGACTATGGCTACACCTTC. Protein product: CASNREGGDYGYTF.

A single count supports this clone. J is TRBJ1-1 and V is TRBV19; D unclear. V was trimmed by 10 bases and J by 4 bases, leaving 13 bases between them. Germline lookup yields CDR1 LNHDA and CDR2 SQIVND (reference sequence). The CDR3 contains 12 residues. The CDR3 DNA reads as TGTGCCACCGAGGGATCTCTCACTGAAGCTTTCTTT. Translated, it gives CATEGSLTEAFF.

The chain carries TRBV4-1 and TRBJ2-5; 9 nucleotides line up with TRBD2. The V gene's germline CDR1 is MGHRA and CDR2 YSYEKL. The V gene end was trimmed by 4 bases and the J gene end by 5 bases; junction bases not matched to a gene: 5. This CDR3 region has 14 residues. The CDR3 here is CASSLGLASETQYF. The CDR3 DNA follows: TGCGCCAGCAGCCTGGGACTAGCTTCGGAGACCCAGTACTTC.

V gene TRBV5-1 combines with J gene TRBJ2-3; D is perhaps TRBD1 (6 bases). The germline V and J ends were trimmed by 0 bases and 4 bases, with 9 bases remaining between them. The CDR3 totals 14 residues. The germline CDR1 and CDR2 sequences are SGHRS and YFSETQ. DNA of the CDR3: TGCGCCAGCAGCTTGGCTCCAGGGGCAGATACGCAGTATTTT. It translates to CASSLAPGADTQYF.

The gene calls are TRBV13 and TRBJ2-3; 9 positions agree with TRBD2. Germline-derived CDR1 and CDR2 are PRHDT and FYEKMQ (reference sequence). V shed 5 bases and J 2 bases; nucleotides not matched to a gene: 11. This CDR3 has 17 amino acids. The CDR3 region is CASSHDLAGAFTDTQYF. CDR3 DNA: TGTGCCAGCAGCCACGACTTAGCGGGGGCTTTCACAGATACGCAGTATTTT.

The genes are TRBV6-1 and TRBJ1-2; D gene uncertain. Germline assignment: CDR1 MNHNS and CDR2 SASEGT. The ends were cut back, 2 bases at V and 1 base at J, with 11 bases in the middle. CDR3 length: 15 residues. CDR3 DNA: TGTGCCAGCAGTGAATGGAGGGCAGTTAACTATGGCTACACCTTC. Translated, it gives CASSEWRAVNYGYTF.

V usage is TRBV4-1 and J usage is TRBJ2-1; TRBD2 agrees at 7 bases. The CDR3 loop spans 14 amino acids. Trimming at V came to 4 bases and at J to 8 bases, leaving 8 bases not matched to a gene. Germline loops: CDR1 MGHRA, CDR2 YSYEKL. CDR3 nucleotides: TGCGCCAGCAGCCCCGGGGAGGGTCCGGATGAGCAGTTCTTC. Amino acids: CASSPGEGPDEQFF.

The chain is built from TRBV19 and TRBJ1-2; TRBD1 is a possible D gene (6 bases). Trimming removed 0 bases at V and 4 bases at J, with 12 bases between. This CDR3 contains 15 residues. In germline, CDR1 is LNHDA, CDR2 SQIVND (reference sequence). The CDR3 nucleotides are TGTGCCAGTAGTATAGAAGACAGGTTCAGCTATGGCTACACCTTC. Protein sequence: CASSIEDRFSYGYTF.

The chain uses TRBV7-6 and TRBJ1-2, with TRBD1 matching over 7 bases. This CDR3 has 12 amino acids. Germline assignment: CDR1 SGHVS and CDR2 FNYEAQ. V lost 4 bases to trimming and J lost 7 bases; unmatched junction nucleotides: 3. CDR3 bases: TGTGCCAGCAGCTCGACAGGGTTTGGCTACACCTTC. Translation: CASSSTGFGYTF.

The V gene is TRBV9, the J gene TRBJ1-3; TRBD1 matches 7 bases. Trimming at V came to 3 bases and at J to 0 bases, leaving 18 bases not matched to a gene. The CDR3 runs to 20 residues. Germline V CDR1 and CDR2: SGDLS, YYNGEE. The CDR3 reads CASSGGLEGAQRLSGNTIYF. The CDR3 bases are TGTGCCAGCAGCGGAGGGCTAGAGGGGGCCCAACGACTCTCTGGAAACACCATATATTTT.

CDR3 region: CAISEGGLQETQYF. CDR3 coding DNA: TGTGCCATCAGTGAGGGAGGCCTGCAAGAGACCCAGTACTTC. The chain couples TRBV10-3 to TRBJ2-5, with D perhaps matching TRBD2 (5 bases). Trimming removed 2 bases at V and 2 bases at J, with 9 bases between. Germline-derived CDR1 and CDR2 are ENHRY and SYGVKD. This CDR3 is 14 amino acids long.

The chain combines TRBV21-1 with TRBJ1-3. TRBV21-1 is labeled a pseudogene. The CDR3 runs 16 residues. In DNA, the CDR3 is TGTGCCAGCAGCGGCCCGCTACAACACGCACGAAACACCATATATTTT. It encodes CASSGPLQHARNTIYF.

The CDR3 is CSADIPNTGELFF. The CDR3 coding sequence is TGCAGCGCGGACATCCCGAACACCGGGGAGCTGTTTTTT. The chain has TRBV29-1 and TRBJ2-2; tentatively, D is TRBD1 (5 bases). The CDR3 consists of 13 residues. Germline loops: CDR1 SQVTM, CDR2 ANQGSEA. V was clipped by 7 bases and J by 0 bases, with 9 bases between them.

The rearrangement uses TRBV30 and TRBJ1-1; D is perhaps TRBD1 (5 bases). V lost 3 bases and J 9 bases, leaving 11 bases between the germline ends. Germline lookup yields CDR1 GTSNPN and CDR2 SVGIG (reference sequence). The CDR3 loop spans 11 amino acids. CDR3 coding DNA: TGTGCCTGGAGCCGGGACTTGAAAGCTTTCTTT. It codes for CAWSRDLKAFF. Filled out from reference TRBV30 and TRBJ1-1, the complete variable domain reads SQTIHQWPATLVQPVGSPLSLECTVEGTSNPNLYWYRQAAGRGLQLLFYSVGIGQISSEVPQNLSASRPQDRQFILSSKKLLLSDSGFYLCAWSRDLKAFFGQGTRLTVV.

J is TRBJ2-1 and V is TRBV10-1, with TRBD2 matching 10 bases. The CDR3 has 13 amino acids. CDR1 and CDR2 (germline): WNHNN, SYGVQD (reference sequence). V was clipped by 9 bases and J by 6 bases; unmatched bases: 5. CDR3 nucleotide sequence: TGCGCCAGACCGGGACTAGCGTGCAATGAGCAGTTCTTC. Residues: CARPGLACNEQFF.

The V and J genes are TRBV11-2 and TRBJ2-2, with D hard to call. V was shortened by 5 bases and J by 2 bases, with 12 bases between the two germline ends. Germline CDR1 SGHAT, CDR2 FQNNGV. The CDR3 covers 15 residues. The DNA for the CDR3 is TGTGCCAGCAGCCTGGCTGGACGTAACACCGGGGAGCTGTTTTTT. Its protein is CASSLAGRNTGELFF.

The chain carries TRBV15 and TRBJ2-5; D uncertain. Trimming took off 0 bases at V and 5 bases at J, with 4 bases between the two ends. This CDR3 is 12 amino acids long. Per the germline V gene, CDR1 is LNHNV and CDR2 is YYDKDF (reference sequence). Here the CDR3 reads CATSRDVETQYF. The CDR3 DNA sequence: TGTGCCACCAGCAGAGATGTCGAGACCCAGTACTTC.

The CDR3 DNA follows: TGCAGCGTTGAGCACCGTATCCCCAACTATGGCTACACCTTC. It translates to CSVEHRIPNYGYTF. The gene calls are TRBV29-1 and TRBJ1-2; D remains ambiguous. The CDR3 totals 14 residues. Germline V gene sequence: CDR1 SQVTM, CDR2 ANQGSEA. V was cut by 3 bases and J by 2 bases, with 13 bases left in between. Together with reference TRBV29-1 and TRBJ1-2, the CDR3 gives the full variable domain: SAVISQKPSRDICQRGTSLTIQCQVDSQVTMMFWYRQQPGQSLTLIATANQGSEATYESGFVIDKFPISRPNLTFSTLTVSNMSPEDSSIYLCSVEHRIPNYGYTFGSGTRLTVV.

This clone was detected once. This chain uses TRBV12-1 with TRBJ2-7; no check of the table's D call, TRBD2, against the DNA was made. TRBV12-1 constitutes a pseudogene. This CDR3 region has 17 residues. DNA of the CDR3: TGTGCCAGCAGCACACCGGAGGTCGCGGGAGTAGGGAACGAGCAGTACTTC. It is translated as CASSTPEVAGVGNEQYF.

CDR3 sequence: CASSLEGYSNQPQHF. The CDR3 bases are TGTGCCAGCAGCTTAGAAGGGTATAGCAATCAGCCCCAGCATTTT. The chain employs TRBV7-9 and TRBJ1-5; D is ambiguous. The CDR3 consists of 15 residues. The V end lost 1 base, the J end lost 0 bases, and 7 bases lay between the germline ends. The germline V gene has CDR1 SEHNR and CDR2 FQNEAQ (reference sequence).

This clone has just one count. V and J are TRBV28 and TRBJ2-7; 9 bases are shared with TRBD1. The CDR3 has 14 amino acids. CDR1 and CDR2 from the germline V gene are MDHEN and SYDVKM. The V gene end was trimmed by 10 bases and the J gene end by 1 base; junction bases not matched to a gene: 8. The CDR3 loop reads CATIQGAISYEQYF. CDR3 DNA: TGTGCCACCATACAGGGGGCGATATCCTACGAGCAGTACTTC.

This clone is a singleton in its sample. The V gene is TRBV14, the J gene TRBJ1-2; TRBD1 matches 9 bases. The CDR3 has 13 amino acids. Germline CDR1 reads SGHDN; CDR2 reads FVKESK. The trim removed 5 bases at V and 8 bases at J, leaving 6 bases unmatched. CDR3 in amino acids: CASSIGTGFGYTF. Written as DNA, the CDR3 is TGTGCCAGCAGCATAGGGACAGGGTTCGGCTACACCTTC.

The chain has TRBV6-5 and TRBJ2-7; 11 positions match TRBD2. This CDR3 is built from 15 residues. Germline loops: CDR1 MNHEY, CDR2 SVGAGI. Trimming took 0 bases from V and 3 from J; bases not matched to a gene: 1. CDR3 residues: CASSYSGLADYEQYF. The CDR3 DNA reads as TGTGCCAGCAGTTACTCGGGACTAGCGGACTACGAGCAGTACTTC.

The V and J genes are TRBV7-8 and TRBJ2-5; TRBD1 agrees at 10 bases. The CDR3 has 15 amino acids. V trimming: 5 bases; J trimming: 7 bases; junction bases outside the gene matches: 10. Looked up from germline, CDR1 is SGHVS and CDR2 is FQNEAQ. CDR3 DNA: TGTGCCAGCAGCATCCGGGACAGGGGCCTTGGGACCCAGTACTTC. This encodes CASSIRDRGLGTQYF.